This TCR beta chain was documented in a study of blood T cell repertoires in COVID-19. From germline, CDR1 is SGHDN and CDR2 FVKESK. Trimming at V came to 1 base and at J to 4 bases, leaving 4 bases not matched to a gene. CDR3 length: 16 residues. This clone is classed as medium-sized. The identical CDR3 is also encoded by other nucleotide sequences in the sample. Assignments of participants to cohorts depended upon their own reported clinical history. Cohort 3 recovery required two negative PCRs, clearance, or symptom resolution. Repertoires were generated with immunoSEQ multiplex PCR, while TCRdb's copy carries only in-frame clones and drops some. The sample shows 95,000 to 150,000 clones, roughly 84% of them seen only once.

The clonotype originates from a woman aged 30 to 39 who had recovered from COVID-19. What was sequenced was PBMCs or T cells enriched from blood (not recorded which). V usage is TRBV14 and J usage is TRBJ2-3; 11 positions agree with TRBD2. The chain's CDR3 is CASSQVLAGGADTQYF. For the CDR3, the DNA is TGTGCCAGCAGCCAAGTCCTAGCGGGAGGCGCAGATACGCAGTATTTT. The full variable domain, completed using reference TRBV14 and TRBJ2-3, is EAGVTQFPSHSVIEKGQTVTLRCDPISGHDNLYWYRRVMGKEIKFLLHFVKESKQDESGMPNNRFLAERTGGTYSTLKVQPAELEDSGVYFCASSQVLAGGADTQYFGPGTRLTVL.